One sample yielded the 11 T cell receptor beta chains listed below, sequenced in a study of T-cell memory formation after mild COVID-19. TCRdb reprocessed the 5' RACE reads with MiXCR, giving one entry per CDR3 protein. The sample comprises about 290,000 distinct CDR3 sequences, more than 15% of which are singletons, and about a fifth rests with the top ten. Input material: PBMCs or a T cell subset sorted from them (not recorded which). All receptors derive from a man aged 18 to 29 who had mild COVID-19 (a few samples of this study predate the infection). Cell type and time point are not known.

This rearrangement joins TRBV12-3 or TRBV12-4 to TRBJ2-7; 7 bases are a match to TRBD2. The V gene end was trimmed by 3 bases and the J gene end by 4 bases; junction bases not matched to a gene: 9. This CDR3 region has 15 residues. CDR3 residues: CASSFGGGNGYEQYF. CDR3 DNA: TGTGCCAGCAGTTTTGGGGGGGGGAACGGTTACGAGCAGTACTTC.

This clonotype came up a few times. The rearrangement joins TRBV7-2 to TRBJ2-2, with a weak D call TRBD1 (6 bases). CDR3 length: 14 residues. The germline V gene has CDR1 SGHTA and CDR2 FQGNSA. V was pared by 10 bases and J by 1 base, with 13 bases between. CDR3 in amino acids: CANVKTGNTGELFF. The CDR3, as DNA: TGTGCCAACGTCAAGACAGGGAACACCGGGGAGCTGTTTTTT.

The chain combines TRBV7-9 with TRBJ2-5, with unresolved D. V shed 1 base and J shed 1 base, with 7 bases lying between them. Germline V CDR1 and CDR2: SEHNR, FQNEAQ (reference sequence). CDR3 length: 14 residues. CDR3 bases: TGTGCCAGCAGCTTAGGAGCCTCCCAAGAGACCCAGTACTTC. Translation gives CASSLGASQETQYF.

The V and J genes are TRBV7-6 and TRBJ2-1; D remains unclear. This CDR3 is 14 amino acids long. The V and J ends lost 4 bases and 9 bases respectively, with 16 bases between them. In germline, CDR1 is SGHVS, CDR2 FNYEAQ. This CDR3 is CASSSSADLGEQFF. CDR3 sequence (DNA): TGTGCCAGCAGCTCTTCGGCCGATTTGGGTGAGCAGTTCTTC.

This clonotype turned up a few times. The CDR3 DNA is TGTGCCAGCAGCTTGGACCTGGGACGAGGGGGCCTCAATGAGCAGTTCTTC. Translating it yields CASSLDLGRGGLNEQFF. The chain is built from TRBV5-4 and TRBJ2-1; TRBD1 matches at 7 bases. The CDR3 is 17 amino acids. The germline V gene has CDR1 SGHNT and CDR2 YYREEE (reference sequence). V lost 0 bases, J lost 6 bases, and 12 bases stayed unmatched.

This clonotype was picked up a small number of times. J is TRBJ2-1 and V is TRBV4-1, with a possible D match to TRBD2 (7 bases). Germline V gene lookup returns CDR1 MGHRA and CDR2 YSYEKL. With 1 base removed from V and 8 bases from J, the gap between germline ends came to 9 bases. This CDR3 contains 13 residues. CDR3: CASSQGGGDEQFF. For the CDR3, the DNA is TGCGCCAGCAGCCAAGGGGGGGGCGATGAGCAGTTCTTC.

This clonotype was observed a handful of times. The rearrangement uses TRBV15 and TRBJ2-3, with D maybe TRBD1 (5 bases). Trimming cost V 0 bases and J 10 bases, with 14 bases left between them. In germline, CDR1 is LNHNV, CDR2 YYDKDF (reference sequence). The CDR3 loop spans 14 amino acids. In DNA form, the CDR3 reads TGTGCCACCAGCAGAGATCCCTTGGGGCGTCCGCAGTATTTT. This gives the protein CATSRDPLGRPQYF.

V and J are TRBV20-1 and TRBJ2-1; 9 nucleotides align to TRBD1. Germline V gene sequence: CDR1 DFQATT, CDR2 SNEGSKA (reference sequence). V dropped 5 bases and J dropped 8; count of bases not matched to a gene: 7. This CDR3 spans 13 amino acids. Written as DNA, the CDR3 is TGCAGTGCTGAACAGGGGGCGCGGGATGAGCAGTTCTTC. This sequence encodes CSAEQGARDEQFF.

This clonotype was recorded a few times. This chain links TRBV5-1 with TRBJ1-6; TRBD1 agrees at 8 bases. This CDR3 is built from 14 residues. Looked up from germline, CDR1 is SGHRS and CDR2 is YFSETQ. Trimming at V came to 2 bases and at J to 9 bases, leaving 4 bases not matched to a gene. The CDR3 is CASSFGDRGSPLHF. CDR3 in DNA: TGCGCCAGCAGCTTCGGAGACAGGGGTTCACCCCTCCACTTT.

The rearrangement uses TRBV5-1 and TRBJ2-1, with a weak D call TRBD1 (5 bases). The CDR3 is made up of 14 amino acids. Germline V gene data show CDR1 as SGHRS and CDR2 as YFSETQ. Between the trimmed V and J ends, which lost 3 bases and 8 bases, there was a span of 15 bases. The CDR3 nucleotides read TGCGCCAGCAGCTACGAGACAGTGTTCGATGAGCAGTTCTTC. As protein: CASSYETVFDEQFF.

This clonotype turned up a few times. V is TRBV7-8 and J is TRBJ2-7; 7 bases agree with TRBD2. Germline lookup yields CDR1 SGHVS and CDR2 FQNEAQ. This CDR3 is 14 amino acids long. The ends lost 8 bases at V and 1 base at J; junction bases unmatched: 8. CDR3 DNA sequence: TGTGCCAGCGGGAGGGGCAGCGGGTCCTACGAGCAGTACTTC. Encoded protein: CASGRGSGSYEQYF.